The following is a T cell receptor beta chain sequence with its context. Its specificity is unknown. This sample was included in a study of cytomegalovirus exposure and HLA in healthy donors. Regarding the study as a whole: Most TCR beta V segments were productive about 87% or about 30% of the time in an earlier analysis. It was approximately 150 TCR beta chains that were listed as cytomegalovirus-associated. Common viral pathogens were later found to be apparently linked to several of the most significant clusters. A missense variant in DCLRE1C was later tied to TCR beta V- and J-gene trimming.

The CDR3 totals 18 residues. Per germline, CDR1 SGHVS and CDR2 FQNEAQ. With 60 Vbeta and 13 Jbeta primers, the PCR was carried out. Repertoires were generated with immunoSEQ multiplex PCR, while TCRdb's copy carries only in-frame clones and drops some. This sample has roughly 170,000 clones, with almost 85% found just once. Material: PBMCs. The rearrangement uses TRBV7-8 and TRBJ2-1; 8 bases fit TRBD1. The clonotype comes from a man aged 30 to 45 in good health and CMV-seronegative. This CDR3 is CVTGTRGPGPWVYNEQFF. The CDR3 DNA follows: TGTGTGACTGGTACCAGGGGGCCAGGACCTTGGGTTTACAATGAGCAGTTCTTC.